The 10 T cell receptor beta chains in this list originate from one sample, sequenced in a study of post-analysis software for immune sequencing data. Study results and limitations: Included in a set of about 5 TRBV segments more frequent in patients than controls were TRBV5-6, TRBV5-1 and TRBV20-1.

No cognate antigen is known for these TCRs. Libraries were made from TCR beta cDNA, and they carried unique molecular identifiers. TCRdb analysed the PCR reads with MiXCR anew, one entry per CDR3 protein. The sample has fewer than 850,000 distinct CDR3 sequences; just under 30% are singletons. Sequencing input: blood. Every receptor here comes from a girl aged 10-17 years with multiple sclerosis.

In its sample, this clonotype was seen a few times. This sequence joins TRBV5-1 and TRBJ1-1, with D perhaps matching TRBD1 (5 bases). The V and J ends lost 4 bases and 1 base respectively, with 20 bases between them. CDR1 and CDR2 (germline): SGHRS, YFSETQ. This CDR3 comprises 17 residues. In DNA form, the CDR3 reads TGCGCCAGCAGCCGAGGGGTACGGGGTTTTGAGAACACTGAAGCTTTCTTT. Translated, it gives CASSRGVRGFENTEAFF.

The chain employs TRBV11-2 and TRBJ2-3; D possibly matches TRBD1 or TRBD2 (5 bases each). Germline lookup yields CDR1 SGHAT and CDR2 FQNNGV. V lost 8 bases and J 2 bases, leaving 17 bases between the germline ends. CDR3 size: 15 residues. The chain's CDR3 is CASATTAVYTDTQYF. DNA for the CDR3: TGTGCCAGCGCCACGACAGCGGTTTACACAGATACGCAGTATTTT.

V gene TRBV27 combines with J gene TRBJ2-7, with 12 nucleotides matching TRBD1. The tail of the sequence fits TRBJ2-5 better, so the J call may be wrong. CDR1 and CDR2 (germline): MNHEY, SMNVEV (reference sequence). The CDR3 is 15 amino acids. The CDR3 loop is CATRLGTGGAETQYF. The CDR3 DNA sequence: TGTGCCACGAGGCTCGGGACAGGGGGCGCGGAGACCCAGTACTTC.

This clonotype was counted at least ten times. This chain joins TRBV4-3 and TRBJ2-7, with D perhaps TRBD1 (5 bases). V was trimmed by 4 bases and J by 5 bases, leaving 21 bases between them. The CDR3 runs to 16 residues. Germline V gives CDR1 LGHNA, CDR2 YSLEER. The CDR3: CASSPGQGWDQNEQYF. CDR3 DNA sequence: TGCGCCAGCAGCCCCGGCCAGGGATGGGATCAGAACGAGCAGTACTTC.

The chain carries TRBV6-2 or TRBV6-3 and TRBJ2-7, with a possible D match to TRBD2 (5 bases). V was trimmed by 6 bases and J by 2 bases, leaving 11 bases between them. Germline CDR1 is MNHEY and CDR2 is SVGEGT. The CDR3 loop spans 13 amino acids. CDR3 amino acids: CASRGLAAYEQYF. The CDR3 DNA is TGTGCCAGCAGGGGCCTAGCAGCCTACGAGCAGTACTTC.

This chain uses TRBV7-2 with TRBJ2-3, with no clear D. The CDR3 has 11 residues. The V and J ends lost 2 bases and 6 bases respectively, with 3 bases between them. Germline CDR1 is SGHTA and CDR2 is FQGNSA. For the CDR3, the DNA is TGTGCCAGCAGCTTATACGATACGCAGTATTTT. It codes for CASSLYDTQYF.

This clonotype has just a few counts. The V and J genes are TRBV29-1 and TRBJ1-1, with D maybe TRBD1 (5 bases). The germline CDR1 and CDR2 sequences are SQVTM and ANQGSEA. The CDR3 totals 14 residues. Trimming removed 6 bases from V and 1 base from J, with 15 bases in between. The CDR3 sequence is CSVPTRGKNTEAFF. The CDR3 DNA is TGCAGCGTCCCCACGCGGGGCAAGAACACTGAAGCTTTCTTT.

This clonotype occurred a few times. The rearrangement uses TRBV7-2 and TRBJ2-2; D is undetermined. Trimming cost V 5 bases and J 4 bases, with 14 bases left between them. In germline, CDR1 is SGHTA, CDR2 FQGNSA. There are 15 residues in the CDR3. The CDR3 DNA is TGTGCCAGCAGCCCCGGCCGCCCTCGCACCGGGGAGCTGTTTTTT. Its translation: CASSPGRPRTGELFF. Full variable domain (remainder filled in from reference TRBV7-2 and TRBJ2-2): GAGVSQSPSNKVTEKGKDVELRCDPISGHTALYWYRQSLGQGLEFLIYFQGNSAPDKSGLPSDRFSAERTGGSVSTLTIQRTQQEDSAVYLCASSPGRPRTGELFFGEGSRLTVL.

Only a few counts were recorded for this clonotype. The chain employs TRBV6-2 or TRBV6-3 and TRBJ1-1; D remains ambiguous. In germline, CDR1 is MNHEY, CDR2 SVGEGT. This CDR3 has 13 residues. The V end was cut by 7 bases, the J end by 3 bases, with 12 bases between. CDR3 protein: CASNQETYTEAFF. For the CDR3, the DNA is TGTGCCAGCAATCAGGAGACCTACACTGAAGCTTTCTTT.

The CDR3 sequence: CASSEWVDSNQPQHF. CDR3 nucleotides: TGTGCCAGCAGTGAATGGGTGGATAGCAATCAGCCCCAGCATTTT. The chain links TRBV2 to TRBJ1-5, with D unresolved. The germline gives CDR1 SNHLY, CDR2 FYNNEI. The CDR3 runs to 15 residues. Deletions cut 2 bases from V and 0 bases from J, with 8 bases between. Full variable domain (rest looked up from reference TRBV2 and TRBJ1-5): EPEVTQTPSHQVTQMGQEVILRCVPISNHLYFYWYRQILGQKVEFLVSFYNNEISEKSEIFDDQFSVERPDGSNFTLKIRSTKLEDSAMYFCASSEWVDSNQPQHFGDGTRLSIL.